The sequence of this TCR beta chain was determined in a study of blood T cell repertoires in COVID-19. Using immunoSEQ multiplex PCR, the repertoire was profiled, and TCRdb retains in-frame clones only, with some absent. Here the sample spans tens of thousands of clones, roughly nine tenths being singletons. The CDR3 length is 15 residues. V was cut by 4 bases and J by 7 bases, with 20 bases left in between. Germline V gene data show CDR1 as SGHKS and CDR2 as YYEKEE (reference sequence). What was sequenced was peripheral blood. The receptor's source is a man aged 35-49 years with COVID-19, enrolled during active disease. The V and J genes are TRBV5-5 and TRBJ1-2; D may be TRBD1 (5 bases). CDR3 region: CASSPPPGGTSGYTF. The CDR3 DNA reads TGTGCCAGCAGCCCGCCGCCGGGGGGAACGAGTGGCTACACCTTC.